A selection of T cell receptor beta chains follows, all from one sample in a study of cytomegalovirus exposure and HLA in healthy donors. Profiled with immunoSEQ multiplex PCR; TCRdb holds only in-frame clones, not every one. In the table there are roughly 100,000 clones, 70% to 80% of which are singletons. Sequenced input: PBMCs. The receptors were sampled from a man in his forties in good health and CMV-seronegative. The CDR3 runs from the conserved cysteine through the conserved F or W. A D gene is named only where the DNA matches it firmly. The size field is filled for only some rows; it gives once, few, many or a size class.

TRBV4-1	NA	NA	TRBJ1-5	CASSQNTYASNQPQHF	TGCGCCAGCAGCCAAAATACCTACGCCAGCAATCAGCCCCAGCATTTT
TRBV10-3	TRBD1	few	TRBJ2-3	CAIRDRGSSTDTQYF	TGTGCCATCAGGGACAGGGGATCTAGCACAGATACGCAGTATTTT
TRBV7-9	NA	NA	TRBJ2-7	CASSAIRGSPYEQYF	TGTGCCAGCAGCGCCATAAGAGGGTCCCCCTACGAGCAGTACTTC
TRBV7-2	NA	NA	TRBJ2-1	CASSRLQGVEQFF	TGTGCCAGCAGCCGCTTACAGGGAGTCGAGCAGTTCTTC
TRBV29-1	TRBD1	few	TRBJ1-1	CSARTGQGEAFF	TGCAGCGCTCGGACAGGGCAGGGTGAAGCTTTCTTT
TRBV7-9	NA	NA	TRBJ1-2	CASRPPGTTNYGYTF	TGTGCCAGCAGACCCCCAGGGACTACTAACTATGGCTACACCTTC
TRBV4-2	NA	NA	TRBJ2-7	CASSHGGLPYEQYF	TGTGCCAGCAGCCATGGTGGGCTCCCCTACGAGCAGTACTTC
TRBV4-2	TRBD2	once	TRBJ2-2	CASSQDPAGGSTGELFF	TGTGCCAGCAGCCAAGATCCAGCGGGAGGGAGCACCGGGGAGCTGTTTTTT
TRBV19	NA	NA	TRBJ1-1	CASSAQGGGTEAFF	TGTGCCAGTAGTGCTCAGGGAGGGGGCACTGAAGCTTTCTTT
TRBV10-1	NA	NA	TRBJ1-2	CASSEVNNYGYTF	TGCGCCAGCAGTGAGGTCAATAACTATGGCTACACCTTC
TRBV7-6	TRBD2	NA	TRBJ2-2	CASSSGLARNTGELFF	TGTGCCAGCAGCTCCGGACTAGCGAGGAACACCGGGGAGCTGTTTTTT
TRBV5-3	NA	once	TRBJ1-5	CARSLGQFVINSNQPQHF	TGTGCCAGAAGCTTGGGTCAGTTCGTAATCAATAGCAATCAGCCCCAGCATTTT
TRBV9	NA	NA	TRBJ1-1	CASSPRPDRLNTEAFF	TGTGCCAGCAGCCCGCGACCGGACAGACTGAACACTGAAGCTTTCTTT
TRBV7-2	NA	few	TRBJ1-5	CASSLGPYQPQHF	TGTGCCAGCAGCTTAGGTCCCTATCAGCCCCAGCATTTT
TRBV5-1	TRBD1	NA	TRBJ2-7	CASSSEDRVREQYF	TGCGCCAGCAGCTCCGAGGACAGGGTCCGCGAGCAGTACTTC
TRBV2	NA	once	TRBJ2-5	CASSEVDGRTQYF	TGTGCCAGCAGTGAAGTGGACGGGAGAACCCAGTACTTC
TRBV10-3	TRBD1	NA	TRBJ1-1	CAISETGGVNTEAFF	TGTGCCATCAGTGAGACAGGGGGAGTGAACACTGAAGCTTTCTTT
TRBV7-9	TRBD2	NA	TRBJ2-3	CASSSPLASSADTQYF	TGTGCCAGCAGCTCCCCACTAGCGAGTAGCGCAGATACGCAGTATTTT
TRBV30	TRBD2	once	TRBJ2-7	CAWSGTSDSYEQYF	TGTGCCTGGAGCGGGACTAGCGACTCCTACGAGCAGTACTTC
TRBV6-1	TRBD1	few	TRBJ1-4	CASSGGGQGAYATNEKLFF	TGTGCCAGCAGTGGGGGGGGACAGGGGGCGTATGCTACTAATGAAAAACTGTTTTTT
TRBV6-1	NA	NA	TRBJ1-4	CASRSTAPNEKLFF	TGTGCCAGCAGATCGACTGCACCTAATGAAAAACTGTTTTTT
TRBV30	TRBD1	NA	TRBJ2-5	CAWAKDRVVLETQYF	TGTGCCTGGGCCAAGGACAGGGTCGTCTTAGAGACCCAGTACTTC
TRBV28	NA	NA	TRBJ1-2	CASSLGGSNYGYTF	TGTGCCAGCAGTTTAGGGGGCTCTAACTATGGCTACACCTTC
TRBV4-1	TRBD2	few	TRBJ2-7	CASSQTGGAYEQYF	TGCGCCAGCAGCCAAACGGGGGGGGCCTACGAGCAGTACTTC
TRBV30	NA	NA	TRBJ2-7	CAWNTGHSYEQYF	TGTGCCTGGAATACAGGGCACTCCTACGAGCAGTACTTC
TRBV23-1	NA	NA	TRBJ1-5	CATFYSNQPQHF	TGCGCCACCTTTTATAGCAATCAGCCCCAGCATTTT
TRBV14	TRBD1	NA	TRBJ2-7	CASSRDRVRYEQYF	TGTGCCAGCAGCCGTGACAGGGTTCGATACGAGCAGTACTTC
TRBV2	NA	NA	TRBJ1-6	CASSGTNNSPLHF	TGTGCCAGCAGCGGTACTAATAATTCACCCCTCCACTTT
TRBV7-2	NA	few	TRBJ2-7	CASSPAGQRSGEQYF	TGTGCCAGCAGCCCCGCGGGGCAGCGCTCGGGGGAGCAGTACTTC
TRBV28	TRBD1	NA	TRBJ1-1	CASSILFRDREPGAFF	TGTGCCAGCAGTATACTATTCCGGGACAGGGAGCCGGGAGCTTTCTTT
TRBV4-1	TRBD1	NA	TRBJ1-1	CASSPTGALAEAFF	TGCGCCAGCAGTCCGACAGGGGCCCTCGCTGAAGCTTTCTTT
TRBV9	NA	NA	TRBJ1-1	CASSVGPGNTEAFF	TGTGCCAGCAGCGTAGGCCCAGGGAATACTGAAGCTTTCTTT
TRBV6-1	TRBD2	NA	TRBJ2-3	CASSDSLAGGNTDTQYF	TGTGCCAGCAGTGACAGTCTAGCGGGAGGAAACACAGATACGCAGTATTTT
TRBV7-6	NA	medium-sized	TRBJ1-1	CASTLAGATEAFF	TGTGCCAGCACCCTCGCGGGGGCCACTGAAGCTTTCTTT
TRBV28	NA	NA	TRBJ2-5	CASSLSETQYF	TGTGCCAGCAGTTTAAGCGAGACCCAGTACTTC
TRBV6-1	TRBD1	NA	TRBJ1-5	CASSGRGGNQPQHF	TGTGCCAGCAGCGGCAGGGGGGGCAATCAGCCCCAGCATTTT
TRBV5-1	NA	once	TRBJ1-4	CASSLATKRGGLATNEKLFF	TGCGCCAGCAGCTTGGCCACGAAGAGGGGGGGCTTGGCTACTAATGAAAAACTGTTTTTT
TRBV11-2	TRBD1	once	TRBJ1-1	CASRSGGTEAFF	TGTGCCAGCAGATCAGGGGGCACTGAAGCTTTCTTT
TRBV30	NA	NA	TRBJ2-7	CAWLLSAVIYEQYF	TGTGCCTGGCTTTTGTCAGCGGTAATCTACGAGCAGTACTTC
TRBV6-1	NA	NA	TRBJ1-1	CASSPWGQMNTEAFF	TGTGCCAGCAGTCCCTGGGGGCAGATGAACACTGAAGCTTTCTTT
TRBV5-8	NA	NA	TRBJ2-3	CASSSTIPLLTDTQYF	TGTGCCAGCAGCTCGACTATACCCTTACTCACAGATACGCAGTATTTT
TRBV29-1	NA	once	TRBJ1-1	CSVEEDTLTNTEAFF	TGCAGCGTTGAAGAGGATACACTAACGAACACTGAAGCTTTCTTT
TRBV6-1	TRBD1	NA	TRBJ1-5	CASTKGQARGQPQHF	TGTGCCAGCACCAAAGGACAGGCGCGGGGTCAGCCCCAGCATTTT
TRBV7-9	TRBD1	NA	TRBJ1-4	CASGPWTGEATNEKLFF	TGTGCCAGCGGCCCCTGGACAGGGGAAGCAACTAATGAAAAACTGTTTTTT
TRBV28	NA	NA	TRBJ1-4	CASSLGVAGPTNEKLFF	TGTGCCAGCAGTTTAGGTGTCGCAGGGCCAACTAATGAAAAACTGTTTTTT
TRBV7-6	TRBD1	NA	TRBJ2-7	CASSPVTGAPYEQYF	TGTGCCAGCAGCCCCGTGACAGGGGCCCCCTACGAGCAGTACTTC
TRBV4-2	TRBD2	once	TRBJ2-7	CASSPLAGSSYEQYF	TGTGCCAGCAGCCCACTAGCGGGAAGCTCCTACGAGCAGTACTTC
TRBV9	TRBD2	NA	TRBJ2-7	CASSDPGLAGPVSYEQYF	TGTGCCAGCAGCGACCCGGGACTAGCGGGCCCGGTTTCCTACGAGCAGTACTTC
TRBV27	TRBD1	few	TRBJ1-6	CASSLEDRVGDSPLHF	TGTGCCAGCAGTTTAGAGGACAGGGTAGGGGATTCACCCCTCCACTTT
TRBV7-2	NA	NA	TRBJ2-7	CASSLEQLYPSISYEQYF	TGTGCCAGCAGCTTAGAACAGCTATACCCGTCTATCTCCTACGAGCAGTACTTC
TRBV6-5	NA	few	TRBJ1-1	CASSYGPQGTAFF	TGTGCCAGCAGTTACGGCCCCCAGGGAACAGCTTTCTTT
TRBV21-1	NA	NA	TRBJ1-3	CASRWTGAGNTIYF	TGTGCCAGCAGGTGGACAGGGGCTGGAAACACCATATATTTT
TRBV18	NA	NA	TRBJ2-4	CASSPGTGRDGKNIQYF	TGTGCCAGCTCACCAGGAACGGGGCGGGATGGGAAAAACATTCAGTACTTC
TRBV7-2	NA	NA	TRBJ2-7	CASSLKGSSYEQYF	TGTGCCAGCAGCTTGAAAGGGAGCTCCTACGAGCAGTACTTC
TRBV18	NA	NA	TRBJ1-1	CASSPPLGHTEAFF	TGTGCCAGCTCACCACCGTTGGGGCACACTGAAGCTTTCTTT
TRBV29-1	TRBD1	NA	TRBJ2-7	CSVSTGVVLYEQYF	TGCAGCGTTTCCACAGGGGTAGTTCTGTACGAGCAGTACTTC
TRBV28	TRBD1	NA	TRBJ1-2	CASHQGRDSYGYTF	TGTGCCAGCCACCAGGGCCGGGACAGCTATGGCTACACCTTC
TRBV9	NA	NA	TRBJ2-2	CASSVNRVHTGELFF	TGTGCCAGCAGCGTTAACAGGGTGCACACCGGGGAGCTGTTTTTT
TRBV4-1	TRBD1	NA	TRBJ1-2	CASSQPVRDRAGDNYGYTF	TGCGCCAGCAGCCAACCCGTCCGGGACAGGGCTGGGGACAACTATGGCTACACCTTC
TRBV5-1	TRBD1	NA	TRBJ2-2	CASSTLTGGASGELFF	TGCGCCAGCAGCACTTTGACAGGGGGCGCGAGCGGGGAGCTGTTTTTT